The rows below give T cell receptor beta chains drawn from one sample of a study of OX40 agonist ivuxolimab in advanced cancers. The method was immunoSEQ multiplex PCR; TCRdb's version includes in-frame clones alone and lacks a portion of them. Of some 66,000 clones in the sample, about 85% were seen once. The sequenced sample was CD4+ or CD8+ T cells sorted from blood, obtained in a trial of the OX40 agonist ivuxolimab. All receptors derive from an adult with an advanced solid tumor such as melanoma, head and neck, liver or kidney cancer. The CDR3 runs from the conserved cysteine through the conserved F or W. Each record gives: J gene, D gene, clone size, V gene, CDR3 DNA, CDR3 protein. A D gene is named only where the DNA matches it firmly. Clone size is not always given. Where it is, it says once, few, many or a class for expanded clones.

J: TRBJ2-5
D: -
size: -
V: TRBV7-9
DNA: TGTGCCAGCAGCTTAGTTTTGGGATTGAGTATATTAGCCCAAGAGACCCAGTACTTC
CDR3: CASSLVLGLSILAQETQYF

J: TRBJ1-1
D: TRBD1
size: -
V: TRBV6-4
DNA: TGTGCCAGCAGTGGCCAGGGGGCCGCTGAAGCTTTCTTT
CDR3: CASSGQGAAEAFF

J: TRBJ2-7
D: -
size: once
V: TRBV7-3
DNA: TGTGCCAGCAGCTCCACAGGGTGGCGGCGGTACGAGCAGTACTTC
CDR3: CASSSTGWRRYEQYF

J: TRBJ2-3
D: -
size: -
V: TRBV25-1
DNA: TGTGCCAGCTCAGGGCCCACGCAGTATTTT
CDR3: CASSGPTQYF

J: TRBJ2-7
D: TRBD2
size: few
V: TRBV14
DNA: TGTGCCAGCAGCCAGAGGACTAGCGGGAGTAACGAGCAGTACTTC
CDR3: CASSQRTSGSNEQYF

J: TRBJ2-7
D: TRBD2
size: once
V: TRBV7-2
DNA: TGTGCCAGCAGCTTAAAGGGACTAGCTCGCGAGCAGTACTTC
CDR3: CASSLKGLAREQYF

J: TRBJ1-4
D: -
size: once
V: TRBV7-9
DNA: TGTGCCAGCAGCTTAGCGTCCCCCCAGGGCGGCGAAAAACTGTTTTTT
CDR3: CASSLASPQGGEKLFF

J: TRBJ2-3
D: -
size: -
V: TRBV7-9
DNA: TGTGCCAGCAGCTTAGCGGGGGGCGGGCAGTATTTT
CDR3: CASSLAGGGQYF

J: TRBJ2-1
D: -
size: -
V: TRBV7-3
DNA: TGTGCCAGCAGTCCCGCGGTGGAGGTTGGGCAGTTCTTC
CDR3: CASSPAVEVGQFF

J: TRBJ1-2
D: -
size: -
V: TRBV7-9
DNA: TGTGCCAGCAGCTTAACCAGTAACTATGGCTACACCTTC
CDR3: CASSLTSNYGYTF

J: TRBJ1-3
D: -
size: -
V: TRBV7-2
DNA: TGTGCCAGCAGCTTAGTAGACAGGGGAAACACCATATATTTT
CDR3: CASSLVDRGNTIYF

J: TRBJ2-5
D: -
size: few
V: TRBV13
DNA: TGTGCCAGCAGCTTACCCCTCCGCCAGGGGGAGACCCAGTACTTC
CDR3: CASSLPLRQGETQYF

J: TRBJ2-3
D: -
size: -
V: TRBV11-2
DNA: TGTGCCAGCAGCTTCTTATACACAGATACGCAGTATTTT
CDR3: CASSFLYTDTQYF

J: TRBJ2-7
D: -
size: -
V: TRBV6-1
DNA: TGTGCCAGCAGTGACCGGGGCTACGAGCAGTACTTC
CDR3: CASSDRGYEQYF

J: TRBJ1-5
D: -
size: few
V: TRBV11-2
DNA: TGTGCCAGCAGCTTAGCATCGAGGCAGCCCCAGCATTTT
CDR3: CASSLASRQPQHF

J: TRBJ2-1
D: -
size: -
V: TRBV2
DNA: TGTGCCAGCAGTGAGAGGCGGGGTGACGGTGAGCAGTTCTTC
CDR3: CASSERRGDGEQFF

J: TRBJ1-5
D: -
size: once
V: TRBV2
DNA: TGTGCCAGCAGCGGGTGGCAGAGCAATCAGCCCCAGCATTTT
CDR3: CASSGWQSNQPQHF

J: TRBJ2-6
D: TRBD1
size: -
V: TRBV15
DNA: TGTGCCACCAGCAGTGATCTCACGGGACAGGTTAGGTCTGGGGCCAACGTCCTGACTTTC
CDR3: CATSSDLTGQVRSGANVLTF

J: TRBJ1-3
D: TRBD1
size: -
V: TRBV10-3
DNA: TGTGCCATCAACCAGCCCGGGACAGGGTGGTCGGATTTT
CDR3: CAINQPGTGWSDF

J: TRBJ1-2
D: -
size: -
V: TRBV5-1
DNA: TGCGCCAGCAGGCCATCCCAGGCCGGGACTAACTATGGCTACACCTTC
CDR3: CASRPSQAGTNYGYTF

J: TRBJ1-2
D: -
size: -
V: TRBV11-3
DNA: TGTGCCAGCAGCTTAGATGAAGAAGGCTACACCTTC
CDR3: CASSLDEEGYTF

J: TRBJ1-1
D: -
size: -
V: TRBV19
DNA: TGTGCCAGTAGTATAGGTATTGAGACTGGGGCTTTCTTT
CDR3: CASSIGIETGAFF

J: TRBJ1-4
D: TRBD1
size: once
V: TRBV5-1
DNA: TGCGCCAGCAGCGCGGGGACAGCGGTTACAACTAATGAAAAACTGTTTTTT
CDR3: CASSAGTAVTTNEKLFF

J: TRBJ2-5
D: -
size: -
V: TRBV5-1
DNA: TGCGCCAGCAAGAAGTCAGGGGAGGTGGGGGAGACCCAGTACTTC
CDR3: CASKKSGEVGETQYF

J: TRBJ1-5
D: -
size: -
V: TRBV15
DNA: TGTGCCACCAGCCCGCGAAAGGGTAGCAATCAGCCCCAGCATTTT
CDR3: CATSPRKGSNQPQHF

J: TRBJ2-3
D: -
size: -
V: TRBV5-4
DNA: TGTGCCAGCAGCTTGGGAAGGGTGCGGGGCACAGATACGCAGTATTTT
CDR3: CASSLGRVRGTDTQYF

J: TRBJ1-1
D: TRBD1
size: -
V: TRBV18
DNA: TGTGCCAGCTCACCGGAGACAGGGGGAAATATTGCTTTCTTT
CDR3: CASSPETGGNIAFF

J: TRBJ2-3
D: TRBD2
size: -
V: TRBV9
DNA: TGTGCCAGCAGTGAAGGACTAGCTCCCGATACGCAGTATTTT
CDR3: CASSEGLAPDTQYF

J: TRBJ1-1
D: -
size: -
V: TRBV6-5
DNA: TGTGCCAGCAGATCAGACAGTATGAACACTGAAGCTTTCTTT
CDR3: CASRSDSMNTEAFF

J: TRBJ2-2
D: -
size: -
V: TRBV5-8
DNA: TGTGCCAGCAGCTCCCAGGGACTGAACACCGGGGAGCTGTTTTTT
CDR3: CASSSQGLNTGELFF

J: TRBJ1-1
D: -
size: -
V: TRBV27
DNA: TGTGCCAGCAGCAGGGGCGCGGGCACTGAAGCTTTCTTT
CDR3: CASSRGAGTEAFF

J: TRBJ2-1
D: -
size: -
V: TRBV4-1
DNA: TGCGCCAGCAGCCAGTCCCAACAGGGCCGCTACAATGAGCAGTTCTTC
CDR3: CASSQSQQGRYNEQFF

J: TRBJ1-2
D: TRBD1
size: -
V: TRBV5-1
DNA: TGCGCCAGCAGACGACAGGGAAGCTATGGCTACACCTTC
CDR3: CASRRQGSYGYTF

J: TRBJ2-1
D: TRBD2
size: -
V: TRBV9
DNA: TGTGCCAGCAGCGCAACCAGCGGGACCTACAATGAGCAGTTCTTC
CDR3: CASSATSGTYNEQFF

J: TRBJ1-1
D: -
size: once
V: TRBV6-5
DNA: TGTGCCAGCACCAAGCGATGGGGAATGAACACTGAAGCTTTCTTT
CDR3: CASTKRWGMNTEAFF

J: TRBJ1-1
D: -
size: -
V: TRBV7-9
DNA: TGTGCCAGCAGCTTAGTGAGTGATTCAGGTGAAGCTTTCTTT
CDR3: CASSLVSDSGEAFF

J: TRBJ2-6
D: TRBD1
size: -
V: TRBV5-6
DNA: TGTGCCAGCAGCCCACGACAGGGGGCGGGCTCTGGGGCCAACGTCCTGACTTTC
CDR3: CASSPRQGAGSGANVLTF

J: TRBJ2-4
D: -
size: -
V: TRBV30
DNA: TGTGCCTGGAGTCCTCCATCTAACCCCCGGTGGGGGTTATTGGACTTC
CDR3: CAWSPPSNPRWGLLDF

J: TRBJ2-1
D: -
size: -
V: TRBV11-2
DNA: TGTGCCAGCAGCTCCAACTACAATGAGCAGTTCTTC
CDR3: CASSSNYNEQFF